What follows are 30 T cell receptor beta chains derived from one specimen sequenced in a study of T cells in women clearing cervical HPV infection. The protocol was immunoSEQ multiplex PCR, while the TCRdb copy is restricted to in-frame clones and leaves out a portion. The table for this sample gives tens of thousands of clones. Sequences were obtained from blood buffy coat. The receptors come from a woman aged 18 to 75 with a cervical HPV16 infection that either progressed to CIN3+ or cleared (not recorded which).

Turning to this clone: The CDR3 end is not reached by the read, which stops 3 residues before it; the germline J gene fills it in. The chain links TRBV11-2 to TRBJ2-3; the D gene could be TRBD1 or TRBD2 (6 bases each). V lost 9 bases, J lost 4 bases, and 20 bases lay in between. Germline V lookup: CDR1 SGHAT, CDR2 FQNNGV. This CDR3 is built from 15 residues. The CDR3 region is CASSGDYSGADTQYF. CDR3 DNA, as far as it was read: TGTGCCAGTTCAGGGGATTACTCGGGAGCAGATACG. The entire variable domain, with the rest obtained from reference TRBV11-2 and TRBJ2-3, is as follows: EAGVAQSPRYKIIEKRQSVAFWCNPISGHATLYWYQQILGQGPKLLIQFQNNGVVDDSQLPKDRFSAERLKGVDSTLKIQPAKLEDSAVYLCASSGDYSGADTQYFGPGTRLTVL.

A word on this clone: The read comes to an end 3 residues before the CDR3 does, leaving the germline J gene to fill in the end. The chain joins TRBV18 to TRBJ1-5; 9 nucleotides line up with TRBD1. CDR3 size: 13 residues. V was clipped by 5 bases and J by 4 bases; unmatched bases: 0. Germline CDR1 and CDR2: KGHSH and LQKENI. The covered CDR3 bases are TGTGCCAGCTCAGGGACAGGGAATCAGCCC. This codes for CASSGTGNQP. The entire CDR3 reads CASSGTGNQPQHF.

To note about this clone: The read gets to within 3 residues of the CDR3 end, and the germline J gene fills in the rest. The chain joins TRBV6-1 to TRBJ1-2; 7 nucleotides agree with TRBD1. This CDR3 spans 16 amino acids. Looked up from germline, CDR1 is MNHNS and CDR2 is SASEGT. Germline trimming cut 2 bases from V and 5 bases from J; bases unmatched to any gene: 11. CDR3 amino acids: CASSENWGQSPYGYTF. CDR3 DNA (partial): TGTGCCAGCAGTGAAAATTGGGGACAGTCTCCTTATGGC.

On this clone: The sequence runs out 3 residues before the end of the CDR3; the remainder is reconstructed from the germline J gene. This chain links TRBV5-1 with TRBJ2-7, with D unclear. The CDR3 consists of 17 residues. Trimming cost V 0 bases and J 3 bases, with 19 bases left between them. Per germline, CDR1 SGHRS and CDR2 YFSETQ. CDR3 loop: CASSLAEGTARSYEQYF. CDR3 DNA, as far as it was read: TGCGCCAGCAGCTTGGCCGAAGGAACAGCCCGGAGCTACGAG.

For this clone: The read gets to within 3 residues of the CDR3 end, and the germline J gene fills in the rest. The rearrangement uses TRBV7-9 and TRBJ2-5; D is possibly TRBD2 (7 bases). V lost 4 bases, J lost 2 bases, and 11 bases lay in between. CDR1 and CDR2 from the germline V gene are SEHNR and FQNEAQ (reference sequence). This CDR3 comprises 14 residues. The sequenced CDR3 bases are TGTGCCAGCAGCTATAGGGGGGGACAAGAGACC. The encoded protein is CASSYRGGQET. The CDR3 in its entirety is CASSYRGGQETQYF.

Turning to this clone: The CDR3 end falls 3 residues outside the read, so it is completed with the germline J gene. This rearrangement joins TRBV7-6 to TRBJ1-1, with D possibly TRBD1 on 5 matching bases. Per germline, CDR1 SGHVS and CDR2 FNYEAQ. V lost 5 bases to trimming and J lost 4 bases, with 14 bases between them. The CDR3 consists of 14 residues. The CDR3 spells CASSPGGVGTEAFF. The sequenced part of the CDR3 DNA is TGTGCCAGCAGCCCCGGGGGGGTGGGCACTGAA.

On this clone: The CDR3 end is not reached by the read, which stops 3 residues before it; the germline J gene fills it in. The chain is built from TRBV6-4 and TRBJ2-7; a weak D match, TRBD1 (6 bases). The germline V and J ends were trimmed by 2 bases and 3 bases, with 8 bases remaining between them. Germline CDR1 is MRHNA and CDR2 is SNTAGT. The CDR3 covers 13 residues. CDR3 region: CASSDADSYEQYF. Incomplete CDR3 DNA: TGTGCCAGCAGTGACGCGGACAGCTACGAG.

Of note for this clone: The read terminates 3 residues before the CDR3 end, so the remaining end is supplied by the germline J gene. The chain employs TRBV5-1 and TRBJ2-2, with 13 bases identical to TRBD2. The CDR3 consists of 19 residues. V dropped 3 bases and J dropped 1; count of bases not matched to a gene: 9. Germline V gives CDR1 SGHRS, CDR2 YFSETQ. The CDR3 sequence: CASSSGLAGVAGNTGELFF. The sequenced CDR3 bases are TGCGCCAGCAGCTCCGGACTAGCGGGGGTTGCGGGGAACACCGGGGAG.

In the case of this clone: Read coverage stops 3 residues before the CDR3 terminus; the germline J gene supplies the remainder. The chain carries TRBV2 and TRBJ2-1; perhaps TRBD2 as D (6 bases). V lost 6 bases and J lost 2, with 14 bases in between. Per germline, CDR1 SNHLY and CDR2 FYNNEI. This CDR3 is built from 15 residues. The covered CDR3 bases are TGTGCCAGCAGGCAGCGGGCGGCCACCTACAATGAG. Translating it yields CASRQRAATYNE. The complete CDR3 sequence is CASRQRAATYNEQFF. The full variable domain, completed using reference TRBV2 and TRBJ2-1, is EPEVTQTPSHQVTQMGQEVILRCVPISNHLYFYWYRQILGQKVEFLVSFYNNEISEKSEIFDDQFSVERPDGSNFTLKIRSTKLEDSAMYFCASRQRAATYNEQFFGPGTRLTVL.

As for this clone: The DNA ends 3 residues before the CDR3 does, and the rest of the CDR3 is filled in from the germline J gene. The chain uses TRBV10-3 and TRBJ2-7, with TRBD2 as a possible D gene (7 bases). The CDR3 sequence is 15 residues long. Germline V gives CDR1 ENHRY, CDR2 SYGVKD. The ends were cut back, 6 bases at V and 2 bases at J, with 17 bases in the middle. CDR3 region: CAIREGEGGPYEQYF. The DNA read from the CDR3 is TGTGCCATCAGGGAAGGGGAGGGGGGGCCCTACGAG.

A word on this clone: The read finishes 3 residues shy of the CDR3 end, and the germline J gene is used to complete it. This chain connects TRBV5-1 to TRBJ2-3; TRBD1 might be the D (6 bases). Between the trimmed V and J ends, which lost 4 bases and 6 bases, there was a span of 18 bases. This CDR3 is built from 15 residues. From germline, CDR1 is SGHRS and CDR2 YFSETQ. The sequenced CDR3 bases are TGCGCCAGCAGCAGAACAGGGATAGCTCAGGATACG. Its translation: CASSRTGIAQDT. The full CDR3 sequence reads CASSRTGIAQDTQYF. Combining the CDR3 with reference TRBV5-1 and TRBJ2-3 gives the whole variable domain KAGVTQTPRYLIKTRGQQVTLSCSPISGHRSVSWYQQTPGQGLQFLFEYFSETQRNKGNFPGRFSGRQFSNSRSEMNVSTLELGDSALYLCASSRTGIAQDTQYFGPGTRLTVL.

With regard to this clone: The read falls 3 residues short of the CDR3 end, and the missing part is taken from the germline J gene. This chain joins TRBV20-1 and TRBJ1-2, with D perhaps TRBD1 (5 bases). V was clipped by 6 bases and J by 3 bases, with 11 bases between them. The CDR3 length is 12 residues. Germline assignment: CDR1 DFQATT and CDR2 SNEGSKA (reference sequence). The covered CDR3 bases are TGCAGTGCCCCCCGGGGGGACTATGGC. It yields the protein CSAPRGDYG. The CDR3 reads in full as CSAPRGDYGYTF.

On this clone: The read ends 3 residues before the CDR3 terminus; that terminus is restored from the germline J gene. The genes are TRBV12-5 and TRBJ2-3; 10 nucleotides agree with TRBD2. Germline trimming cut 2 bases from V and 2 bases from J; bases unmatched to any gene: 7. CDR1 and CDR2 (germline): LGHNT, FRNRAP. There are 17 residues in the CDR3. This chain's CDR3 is CASGLFTSGDYTDTQYF. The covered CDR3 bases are TGTGCTAGTGGTTTGTTCACTAGCGGGGACTACACAGATACG.

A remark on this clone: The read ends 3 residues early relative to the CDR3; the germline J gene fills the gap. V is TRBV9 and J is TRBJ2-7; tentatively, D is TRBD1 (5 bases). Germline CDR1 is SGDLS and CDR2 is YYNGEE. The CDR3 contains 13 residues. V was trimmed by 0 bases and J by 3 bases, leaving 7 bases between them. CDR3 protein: CASSVADSYEQYF. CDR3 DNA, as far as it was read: TGTGCCAGCAGCGTAGCCGACAGCTACGAG.

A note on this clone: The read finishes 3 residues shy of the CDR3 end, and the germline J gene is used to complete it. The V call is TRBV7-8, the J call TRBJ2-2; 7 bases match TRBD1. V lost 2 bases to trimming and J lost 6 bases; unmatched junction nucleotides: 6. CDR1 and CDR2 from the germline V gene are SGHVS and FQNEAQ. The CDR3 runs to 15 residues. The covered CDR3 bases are TGTGCCAGCAGCTTATACAGGGGAGAGTCCGGGGAG. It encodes CASSLYRGESGE. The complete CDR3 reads CASSLYRGESGELFF. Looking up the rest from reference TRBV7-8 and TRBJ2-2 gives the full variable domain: GAGVSQSPRYKVAKRGQDVALRCDPISGHVSLFWYQQALGQGPEFLTYFQNEAQLDKSGLPSDRFFAERPEGSVSTLKIQRTQQEDSAVYLCASSLYRGESGELFFGEGSRLTVL.

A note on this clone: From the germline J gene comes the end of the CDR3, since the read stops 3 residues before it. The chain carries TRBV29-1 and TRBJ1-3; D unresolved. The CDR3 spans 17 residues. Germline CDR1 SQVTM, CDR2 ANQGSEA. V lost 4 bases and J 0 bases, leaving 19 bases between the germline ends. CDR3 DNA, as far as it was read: TGCAGCGTTGCCCTACGTCTGGGCAGGAACTCTGGAAACACC. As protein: CSVALRLGRNSGNT. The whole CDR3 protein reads CSVALRLGRNSGNTIYF.

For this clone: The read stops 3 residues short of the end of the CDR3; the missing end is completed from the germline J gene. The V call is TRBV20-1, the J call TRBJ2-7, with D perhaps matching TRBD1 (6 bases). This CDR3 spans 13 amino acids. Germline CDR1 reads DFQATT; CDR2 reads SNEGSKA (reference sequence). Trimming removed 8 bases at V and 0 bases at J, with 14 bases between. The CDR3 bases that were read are TGCAGTTTGGATCAGGGGAGCTCCTACGAG. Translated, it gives CSLDQGSSYE. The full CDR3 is CSLDQGSSYEQYF.

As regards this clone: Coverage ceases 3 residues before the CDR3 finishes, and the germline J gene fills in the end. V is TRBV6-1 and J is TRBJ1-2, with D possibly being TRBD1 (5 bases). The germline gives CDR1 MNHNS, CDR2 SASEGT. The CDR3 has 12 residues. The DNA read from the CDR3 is TGTGCCAGCAGTGAAATTGGGGCTGCC. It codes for CASSEIGAA. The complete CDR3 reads CASSEIGAAYTF.

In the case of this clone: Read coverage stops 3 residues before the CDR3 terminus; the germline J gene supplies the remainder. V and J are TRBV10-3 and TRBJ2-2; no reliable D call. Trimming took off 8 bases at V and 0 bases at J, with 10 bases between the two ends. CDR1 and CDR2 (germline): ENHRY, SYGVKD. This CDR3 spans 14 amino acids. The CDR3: CAIGVAPNTGELFF. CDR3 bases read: TGTGCCATCGGAGTAGCCCCGAACACCGGGGAG.

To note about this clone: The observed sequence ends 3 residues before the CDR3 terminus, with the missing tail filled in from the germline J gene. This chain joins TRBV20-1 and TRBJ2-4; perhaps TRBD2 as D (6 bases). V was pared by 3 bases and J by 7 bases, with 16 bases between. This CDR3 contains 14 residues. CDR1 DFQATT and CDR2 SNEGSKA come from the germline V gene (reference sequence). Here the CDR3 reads CSARGPGVGNIQYF. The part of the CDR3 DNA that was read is TGCAGTGCTAGGGGTCCGGGGGTTGGGAACATT.

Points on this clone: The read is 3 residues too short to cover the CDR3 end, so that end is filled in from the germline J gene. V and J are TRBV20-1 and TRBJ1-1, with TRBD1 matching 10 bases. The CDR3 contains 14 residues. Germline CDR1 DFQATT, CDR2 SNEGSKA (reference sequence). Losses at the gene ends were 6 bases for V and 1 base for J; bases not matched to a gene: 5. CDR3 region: CSAQTGGPNTEAFF. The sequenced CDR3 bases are TGCAGTGCCCAGACAGGGGGCCCGAACACTGAA.

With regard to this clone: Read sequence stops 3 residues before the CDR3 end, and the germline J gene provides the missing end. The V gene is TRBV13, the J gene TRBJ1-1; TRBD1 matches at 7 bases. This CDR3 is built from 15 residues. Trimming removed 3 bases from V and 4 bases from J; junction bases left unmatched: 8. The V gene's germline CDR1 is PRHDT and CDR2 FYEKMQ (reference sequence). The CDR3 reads CASSFGDRDVTEAFF. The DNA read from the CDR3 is TGTGCCAGCAGCTTCGGCGACAGGGACGTCACTGAA.

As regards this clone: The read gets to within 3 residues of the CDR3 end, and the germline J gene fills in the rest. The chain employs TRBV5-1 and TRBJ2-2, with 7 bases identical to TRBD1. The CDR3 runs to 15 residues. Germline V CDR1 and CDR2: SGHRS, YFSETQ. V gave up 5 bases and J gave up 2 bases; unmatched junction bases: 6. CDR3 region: CASRTGTANTGELFF. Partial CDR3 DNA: TGCGCCAGCAGGACCGGGACAGCTAACACCGGGGAG. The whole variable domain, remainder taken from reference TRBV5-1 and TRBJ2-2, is KAGVTQTPRYLIKTRGQQVTLSCSPISGHRSVSWYQQTPGQGLQFLFEYFSETQRNKGNFPGRFSGRQFSNSRSEMNVSTLELGDSALYLCASRTGTANTGELFFGEGSRLTVL.

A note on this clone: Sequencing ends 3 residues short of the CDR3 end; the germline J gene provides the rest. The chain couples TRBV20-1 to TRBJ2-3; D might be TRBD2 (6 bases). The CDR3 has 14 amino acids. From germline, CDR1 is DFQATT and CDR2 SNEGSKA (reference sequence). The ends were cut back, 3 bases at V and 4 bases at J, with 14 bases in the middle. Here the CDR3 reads CSASGRGLADTQYF. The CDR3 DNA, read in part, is TGCAGTGCTAGCGGGCGGGGTCTCGCAGATACG.

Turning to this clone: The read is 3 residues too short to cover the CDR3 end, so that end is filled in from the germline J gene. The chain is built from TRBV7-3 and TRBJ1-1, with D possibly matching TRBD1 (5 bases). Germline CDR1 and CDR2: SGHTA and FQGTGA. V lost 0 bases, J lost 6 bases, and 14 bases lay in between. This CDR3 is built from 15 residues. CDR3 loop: CASSLTGGKRAEAFF. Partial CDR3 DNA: TGTGCCAGCAGCTTAACGGGGGGTAAAAGGGCTGAA.

The sequenced CDR3 bases are TGTGCCAGTAGTACCCTTAGCTCTGGGGCCAACGTC. Its protein is CASSTLSSGANV. The whole CDR3 reads CASSTLSSGANVLTF. This rearrangement joins TRBV19 to TRBJ2-6; D gene ambiguous. The CDR3 extends 3 residues past the end of the read, so its final part is completed from the germline J gene. In germline, CDR1 is LNHDA, CDR2 SQIVND (reference sequence). V lost 4 bases and J lost 0, with 7 bases in between. CDR3 length equals 15 residues.

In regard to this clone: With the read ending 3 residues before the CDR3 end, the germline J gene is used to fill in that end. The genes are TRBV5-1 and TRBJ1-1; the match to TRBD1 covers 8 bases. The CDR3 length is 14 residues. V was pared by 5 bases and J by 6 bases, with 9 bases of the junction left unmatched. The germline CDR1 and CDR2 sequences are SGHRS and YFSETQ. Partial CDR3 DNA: TGCGCCAGCAGTTCGGACAGGGAACCCCCTGAA. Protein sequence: CASSSDREPPE. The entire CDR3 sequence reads CASSSDREPPEAFF.

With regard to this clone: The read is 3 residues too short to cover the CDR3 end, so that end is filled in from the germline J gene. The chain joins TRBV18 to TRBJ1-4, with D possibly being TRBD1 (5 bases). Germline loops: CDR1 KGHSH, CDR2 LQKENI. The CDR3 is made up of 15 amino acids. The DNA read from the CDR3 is TGTGCCAGCTCACCACTAGACAGCTATAATTCACCA. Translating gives CASSPLDSYNSP. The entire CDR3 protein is CASSPLDSYNSPLFF.

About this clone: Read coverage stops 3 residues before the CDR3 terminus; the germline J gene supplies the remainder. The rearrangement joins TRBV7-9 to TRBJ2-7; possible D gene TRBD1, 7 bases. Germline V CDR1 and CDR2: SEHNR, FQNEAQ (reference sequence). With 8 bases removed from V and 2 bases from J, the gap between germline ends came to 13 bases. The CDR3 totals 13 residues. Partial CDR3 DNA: TGTGCCAGCCGGCGGGACAGTCCCTACGAG. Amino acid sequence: CASRRDSPYE. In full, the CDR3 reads CASRRDSPYEQYF.

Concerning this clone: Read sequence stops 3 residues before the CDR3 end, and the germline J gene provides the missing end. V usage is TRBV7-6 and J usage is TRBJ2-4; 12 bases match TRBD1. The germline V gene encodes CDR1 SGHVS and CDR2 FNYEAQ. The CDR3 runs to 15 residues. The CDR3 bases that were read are TGTGCCAGCAGCGGCGGGACAGGGGGCGTAGAAATT. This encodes CASSGGTGGVEI. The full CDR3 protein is CASSGGTGGVEIQYF.